Sequencing of this T cell receptor beta chain was carried out in a study of blood T cell repertoires in COVID-19. Germline-derived CDR1 and CDR2 are LGHNA and YNFKEQ. CDR3 size: 15 residues. V dropped 4 bases and J dropped 4; count of bases not matched to a gene: 2. Profiled with immunoSEQ multiplex PCR; TCRdb holds only in-frame clones, not every one. The data hold around 310,000 clones, with approximately 92% observed a single time. Material: peripheral blood. This receptor was taken from a woman in her 30s with COVID-19, enrolled during active disease. V is TRBV4-2 and J is TRBJ2-7, with 15 bases fitting TRBD2. The CDR3 coding sequence is TGTGCCAGCAGCCCAGGACTAGCGGGAGGGTACGAGCAGTACTTC. Translation: CASSPGLAGGYEQYF.